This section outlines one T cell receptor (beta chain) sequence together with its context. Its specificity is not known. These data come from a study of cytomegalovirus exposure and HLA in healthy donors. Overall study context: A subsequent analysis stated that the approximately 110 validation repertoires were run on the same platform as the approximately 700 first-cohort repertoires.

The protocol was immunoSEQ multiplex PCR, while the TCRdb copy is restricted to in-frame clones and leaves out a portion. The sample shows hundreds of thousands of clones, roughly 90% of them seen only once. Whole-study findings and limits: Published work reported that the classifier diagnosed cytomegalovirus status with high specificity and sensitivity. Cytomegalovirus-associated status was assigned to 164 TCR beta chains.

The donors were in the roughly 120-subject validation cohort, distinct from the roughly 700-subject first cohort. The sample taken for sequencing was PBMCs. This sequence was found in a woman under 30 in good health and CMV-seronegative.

The CDR3 loop is CASSQATGTGSNYGYTF. The CDR3 DNA reads as TGTGCCAGCAGCCAAGCCACCGGGACAGGGTCTAACTATGGCTACACCTTC. The chain carries TRBV14 and TRBJ1-2; 9 nucleotides line up with TRBD1. With V trimmed by 1 base and J by 0 bases, 6 bases remained unmatched. Germline lookup yields CDR1 SGHDN and CDR2 FVKESK. This CDR3 contains 17 residues.